A selection of T cell receptor beta chains follows, all from one sample in a study of T cell repertoires and Cas9 in healthy adults. Assay: immunoSEQ multiplex PCR; the TCRdb copy retains only in-frame clones and omits some. Among approximately 22,000 clones listed, around 90% were seen once. The material sequenced was CD4+ effector T cells (CD127+, CD25-, CD137-, CD154-) from PBMCs; culture status not recorded. These receptors were collected from a human donor in good health. The conserved cysteine and the conserved F or W are not part of the CDR3 here. A D gene is named only where the DNA matches it firmly. Clone size is given for some rows only: seen once, a few or many times, or a class if the clone is expanded.

J: TRBJ1-4; size: NA; V: TRBV5-1; D: TRBD1; CDR3: ASSWTGTGDEKLF
J: TRBJ1-5; size: once; V: TRBV7-2; D: NA; CDR3: ASSLVTAGQPQH
J: TRBJ2-5; size: NA; V: TRBV7-9; D: NA; CDR3: ASSPDLAQY
J: TRBJ1-1; size: NA; V: TRBV28; D: TRBD1; CDR3: ASPLTGGRAEAF
J: TRBJ1-2; size: NA; V: TRBV6-1; D: TRBD1; CDR3: ASSESTGERHGYT
J: TRBJ2-7; size: NA; V: TRBV4-3; D: TRBD1; CDR3: ASSQDATGVYEQY
J: TRBJ2-1; size: NA; V: TRBV5-6; D: TRBD1; CDR3: ASSFAGTGGREEQF
J: TRBJ1-1; size: NA; V: TRBV9; D: NA; CDR3: ASSVASQGTEAF
J: TRBJ1-2; size: NA; V: TRBV5-6; D: NA; CDR3: ASSLSVRSYGYT
J: TRBJ2-3; size: NA; V: TRBV30; D: TRBD1; CDR3: AWRGRQGAQY
J: TRBJ2-3; size: NA; V: TRBV28; D: NA; CDR3: ASSLGMGSSTDTQY
J: TRBJ1-5; size: once; V: TRBV2; D: NA; CDR3: ASRETGEEYQPQH
J: TRBJ1-5; size: NA; V: TRBV27; D: TRBD1; CDR3: ASRPRGLPSILPQH
J: TRBJ1-2; size: NA; V: TRBV7-2; D: TRBD1; CDR3: ASSIEQGVNYGYT
J: TRBJ2-3; size: NA; V: TRBV7-2; D: TRBD2; CDR3: ASSPKSGGVSSTDTQY
J: TRBJ2-1; size: NA; V: TRBV7-9; D: TRBD2; CDR3: ASSLELGGRAFEQF
J: TRBJ1-2; size: NA; V: TRBV6-5; D: TRBD1; CDR3: ASSGQGRRGYGYT
J: TRBJ1-1; size: NA; V: TRBV4-1; D: NA; CDR3: ASSQGKSRQAVTEAF
J: TRBJ1-1; size: once; V: TRBV29-1; D: NA; CDR3: SVEIGAQAF
J: TRBJ1-1; size: NA; V: TRBV7-2; D: TRBD1; CDR3: ASSSRQGTEAF
J: TRBJ1-3; size: NA; V: TRBV5-1; D: TRBD1; CDR3: ASSFDRAAGNTIY
J: TRBJ2-3; size: once; V: TRBV25-1; D: NA; CDR3: ASSVTSTDTQY
J: TRBJ1-1; size: NA; V: TRBV6-5; D: TRBD1; CDR3: ASSEGQRTGGAF
J: TRBJ2-7; size: NA; V: TRBV18; D: NA; CDR3: ASSPQGSGTNGEQY
J: TRBJ2-2; size: NA; V: TRBV7-2; D: NA; CDR3: ASNWRRNTGELF
J: TRBJ1-1; size: NA; V: TRBV10-3; D: NA; CDR3: AISETKRDTEAF
J: TRBJ1-6; size: NA; V: TRBV21-1; D: NA; CDR3: ASSPTGVNNSPLH
J: TRBJ1-2; size: NA; V: TRBV7-9; D: NA; CDR3: ASSLVPSRGVGYT
J: TRBJ1-2; size: NA; V: TRBV6-6; D: NA; CDR3: ASRNTANYGYT
J: TRBJ2-2; size: NA; V: TRBV9; D: NA; CDR3: ASSQQGNLNTGELF
J: TRBJ1-1; size: NA; V: TRBV29-1; D: NA; CDR3: SVADSGEAF
J: TRBJ1-3; size: few; V: TRBV4-3; D: NA; CDR3: ASSPGPHGISGNTIY
J: TRBJ2-1; size: NA; V: TRBV5-1; D: NA; CDR3: ASSLRPQF
J: TRBJ1-2; size: NA; V: TRBV25-1; D: TRBD1; CDR3: ASSPRTGDLSNYGYT
J: TRBJ2-1; size: NA; V: TRBV5-1; D: NA; CDR3: ASGPYNEQF
J: TRBJ2-1; size: NA; V: TRBV19; D: TRBD1; CDR3: ASSKDRYYYNEQF
J: TRBJ1-3; size: NA; V: TRBV27; D: TRBD1; CDR3: ASSSYRGNGNTIY
J: TRBJ2-3; size: once; V: TRBV10-3; D: NA; CDR3: AISAARAGDTDTQY
J: TRBJ1-3; size: NA; V: TRBV10-3; D: TRBD1; CDR3: AIRGGSSGNTIY
J: TRBJ1-2; size: NA; V: TRBV5-1; D: NA; CDR3: ASSLSRFTYGYT
J: TRBJ1-4; size: NA; V: TRBV19; D: NA; CDR3: ASSHYGIEEKLF
J: TRBJ2-4; size: NA; V: TRBV19; D: NA; CDR3: ASSKSQGVTKNIQY
J: TRBJ1-6; size: few; V: TRBV7-2; D: NA; CDR3: ASSLGGGNSPLH
J: TRBJ1-4; size: NA; V: TRBV5-1; D: TRBD1; CDR3: ASSSGTGGTSNEKLF
J: TRBJ1-1; size: NA; V: TRBV5-1; D: TRBD1; CDR3: ASSDLGGARTEAF
J: TRBJ2-3; size: NA; V: TRBV7-3; D: NA; CDR3: ASSWGTDTQY
J: TRBJ2-1; size: NA; V: TRBV11-2; D: NA; CDR3: ASSLVKGAYNEQF
J: TRBJ1-4; size: NA; V: TRBV6-1; D: TRBD1; CDR3: AIQKILGQMELF
J: TRBJ1-2; size: NA; V: TRBV6-6; D: NA; CDR3: ASSNTGVFGYT
J: TRBJ2-5; size: once; V: TRBV4-3; D: NA; CDR3: ASSQGTEPFQQY
J: TRBJ1-2; size: once; V: TRBV19; D: NA; CDR3: ASSIGQFYGYT
J: TRBJ2-1; size: NA; V: TRBV7-2; D: NA; CDR3: ASSLGLAGVVSYNEQF
J: TRBJ2-5; size: NA; V: TRBV7-7; D: NA; CDR3: ASSLALQGQETQY
J: TRBJ2-3; size: NA; V: TRBV15; D: TRBD1; CDR3: ATSSGTGKETAITDTQY
J: TRBJ2-1; size: NA; V: TRBV28; D: TRBD2; CDR3: ASSLSGAHGNEQF
J: TRBJ2-1; size: NA; V: TRBV19; D: NA; CDR3: ASSSQGGSYNEQF
J: TRBJ1-1; size: NA; V: TRBV6-5; D: NA; CDR3: ASRLTAPMNTEAF